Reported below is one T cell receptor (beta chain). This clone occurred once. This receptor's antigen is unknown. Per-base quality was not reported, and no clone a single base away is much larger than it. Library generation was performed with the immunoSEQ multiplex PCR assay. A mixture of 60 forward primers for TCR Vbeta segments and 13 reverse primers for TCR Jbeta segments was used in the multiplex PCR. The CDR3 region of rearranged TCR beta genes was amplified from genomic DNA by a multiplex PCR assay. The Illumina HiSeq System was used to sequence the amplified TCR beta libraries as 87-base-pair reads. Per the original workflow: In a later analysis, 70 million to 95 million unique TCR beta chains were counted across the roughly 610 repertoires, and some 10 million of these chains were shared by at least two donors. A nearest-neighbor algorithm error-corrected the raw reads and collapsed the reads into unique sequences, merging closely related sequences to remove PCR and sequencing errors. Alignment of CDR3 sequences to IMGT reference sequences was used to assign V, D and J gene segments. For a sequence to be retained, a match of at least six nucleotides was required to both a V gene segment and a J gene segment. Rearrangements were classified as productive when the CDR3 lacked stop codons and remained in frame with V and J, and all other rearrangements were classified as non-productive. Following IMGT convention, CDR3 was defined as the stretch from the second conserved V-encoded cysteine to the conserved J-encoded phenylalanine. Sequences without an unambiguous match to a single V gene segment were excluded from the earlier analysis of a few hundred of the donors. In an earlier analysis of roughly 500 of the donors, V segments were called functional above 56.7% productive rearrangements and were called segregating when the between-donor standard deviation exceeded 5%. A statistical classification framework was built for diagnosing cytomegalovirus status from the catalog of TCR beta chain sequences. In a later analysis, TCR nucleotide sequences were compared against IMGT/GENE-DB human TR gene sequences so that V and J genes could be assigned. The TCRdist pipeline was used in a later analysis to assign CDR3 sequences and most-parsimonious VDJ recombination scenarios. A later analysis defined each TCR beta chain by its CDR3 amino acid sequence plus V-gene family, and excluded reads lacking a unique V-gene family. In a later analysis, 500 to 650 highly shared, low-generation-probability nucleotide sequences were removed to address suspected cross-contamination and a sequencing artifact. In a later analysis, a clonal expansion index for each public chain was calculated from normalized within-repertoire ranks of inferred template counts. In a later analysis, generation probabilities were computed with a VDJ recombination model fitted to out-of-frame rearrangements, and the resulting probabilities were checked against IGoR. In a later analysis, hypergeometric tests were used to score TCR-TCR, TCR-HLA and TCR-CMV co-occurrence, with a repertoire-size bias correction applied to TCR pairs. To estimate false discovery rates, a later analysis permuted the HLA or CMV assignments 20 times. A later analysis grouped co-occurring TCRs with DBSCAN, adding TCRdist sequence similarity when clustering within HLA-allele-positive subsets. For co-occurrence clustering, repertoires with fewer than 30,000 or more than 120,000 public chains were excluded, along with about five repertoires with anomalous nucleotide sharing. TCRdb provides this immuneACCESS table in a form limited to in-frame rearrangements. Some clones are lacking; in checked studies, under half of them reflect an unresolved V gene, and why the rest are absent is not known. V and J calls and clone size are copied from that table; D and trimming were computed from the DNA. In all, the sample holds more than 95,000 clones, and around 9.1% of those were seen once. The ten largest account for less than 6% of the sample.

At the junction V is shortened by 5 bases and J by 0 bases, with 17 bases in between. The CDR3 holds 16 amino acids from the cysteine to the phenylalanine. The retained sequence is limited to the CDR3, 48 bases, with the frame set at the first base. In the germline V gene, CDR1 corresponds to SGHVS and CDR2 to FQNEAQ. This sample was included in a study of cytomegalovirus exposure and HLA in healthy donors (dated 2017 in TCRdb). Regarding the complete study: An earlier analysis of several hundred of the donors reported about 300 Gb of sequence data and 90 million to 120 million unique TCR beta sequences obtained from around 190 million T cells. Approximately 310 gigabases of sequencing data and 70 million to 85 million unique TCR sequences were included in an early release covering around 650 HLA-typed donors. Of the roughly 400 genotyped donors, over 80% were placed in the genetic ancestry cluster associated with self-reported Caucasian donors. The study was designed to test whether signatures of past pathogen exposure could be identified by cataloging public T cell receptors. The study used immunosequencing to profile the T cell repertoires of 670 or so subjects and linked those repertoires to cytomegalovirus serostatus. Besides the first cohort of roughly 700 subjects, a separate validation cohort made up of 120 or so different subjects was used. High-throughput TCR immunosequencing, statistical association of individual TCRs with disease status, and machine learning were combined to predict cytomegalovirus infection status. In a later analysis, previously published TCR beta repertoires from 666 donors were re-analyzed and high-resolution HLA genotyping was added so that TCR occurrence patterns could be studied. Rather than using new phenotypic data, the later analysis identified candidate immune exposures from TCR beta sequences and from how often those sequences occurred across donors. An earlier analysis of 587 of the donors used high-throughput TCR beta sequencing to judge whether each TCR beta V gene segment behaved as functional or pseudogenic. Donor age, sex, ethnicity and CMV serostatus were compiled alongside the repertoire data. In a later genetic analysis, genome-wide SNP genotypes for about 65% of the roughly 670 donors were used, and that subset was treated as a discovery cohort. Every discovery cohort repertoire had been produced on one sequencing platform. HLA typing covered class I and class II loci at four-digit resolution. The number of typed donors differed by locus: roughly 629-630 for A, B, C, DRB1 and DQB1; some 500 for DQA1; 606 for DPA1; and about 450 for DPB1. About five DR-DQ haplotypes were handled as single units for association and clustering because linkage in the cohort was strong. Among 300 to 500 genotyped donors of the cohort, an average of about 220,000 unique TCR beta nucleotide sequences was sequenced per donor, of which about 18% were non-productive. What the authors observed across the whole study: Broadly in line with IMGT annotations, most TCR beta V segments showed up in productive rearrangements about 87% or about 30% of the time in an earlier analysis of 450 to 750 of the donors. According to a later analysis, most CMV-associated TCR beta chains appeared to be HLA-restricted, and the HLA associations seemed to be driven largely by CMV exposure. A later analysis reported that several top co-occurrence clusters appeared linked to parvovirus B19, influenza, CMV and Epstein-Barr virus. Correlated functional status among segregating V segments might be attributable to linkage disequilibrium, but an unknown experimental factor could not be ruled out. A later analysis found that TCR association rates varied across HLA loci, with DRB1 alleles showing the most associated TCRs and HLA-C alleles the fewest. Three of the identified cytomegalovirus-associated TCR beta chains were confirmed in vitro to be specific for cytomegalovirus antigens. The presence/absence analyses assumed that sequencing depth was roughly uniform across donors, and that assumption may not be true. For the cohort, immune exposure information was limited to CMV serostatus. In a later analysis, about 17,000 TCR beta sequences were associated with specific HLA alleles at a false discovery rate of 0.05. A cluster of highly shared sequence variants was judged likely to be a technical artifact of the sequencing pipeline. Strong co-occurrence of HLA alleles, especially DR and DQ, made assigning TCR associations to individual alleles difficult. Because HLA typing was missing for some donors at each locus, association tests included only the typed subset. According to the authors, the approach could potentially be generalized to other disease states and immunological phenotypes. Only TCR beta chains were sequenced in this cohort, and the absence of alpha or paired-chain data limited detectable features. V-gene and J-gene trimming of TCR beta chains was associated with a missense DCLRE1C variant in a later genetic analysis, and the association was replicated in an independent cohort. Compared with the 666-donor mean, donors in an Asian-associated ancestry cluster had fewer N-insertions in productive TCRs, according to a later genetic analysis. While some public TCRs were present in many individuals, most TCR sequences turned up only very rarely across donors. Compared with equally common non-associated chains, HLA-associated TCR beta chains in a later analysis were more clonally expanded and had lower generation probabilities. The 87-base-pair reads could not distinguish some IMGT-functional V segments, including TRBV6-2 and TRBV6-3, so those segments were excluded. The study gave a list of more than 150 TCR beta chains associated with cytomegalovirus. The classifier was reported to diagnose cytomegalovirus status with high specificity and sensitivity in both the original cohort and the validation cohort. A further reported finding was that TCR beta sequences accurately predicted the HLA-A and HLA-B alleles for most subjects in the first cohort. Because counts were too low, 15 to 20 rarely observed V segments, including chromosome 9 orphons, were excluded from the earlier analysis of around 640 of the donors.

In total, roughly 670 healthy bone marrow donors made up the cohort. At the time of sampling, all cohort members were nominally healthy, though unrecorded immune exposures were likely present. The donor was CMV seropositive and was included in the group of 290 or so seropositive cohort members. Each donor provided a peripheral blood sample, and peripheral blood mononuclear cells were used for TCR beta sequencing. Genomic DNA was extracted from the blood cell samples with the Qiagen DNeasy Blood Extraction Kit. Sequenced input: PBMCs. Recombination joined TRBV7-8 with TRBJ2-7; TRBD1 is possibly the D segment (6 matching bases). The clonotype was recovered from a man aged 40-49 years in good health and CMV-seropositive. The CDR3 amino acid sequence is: CASSARRGQRSYEQYF. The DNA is TGTGCCAGCAGCGCCCGTAGAGGACAGCGCTCCTACGAGCAGTACTTC.